The rows below give T cell receptor beta chains drawn from one sample of a study of OX40 agonist ivuxolimab in advanced cancers. Here immunoSEQ multiplex PCR was the method, and the copy in TCRdb shows in-frame clones only, minus some. The sample shows roughly 46,000 clones, approximately 89% of them seen only once. Specimen: CD4+ or CD8+ T cells sorted from blood, collected in a trial of the OX40 agonist ivuxolimab. The receptors shown here come from an adult with an advanced solid tumor such as melanoma, head and neck, liver or kidney cancer. The CDR3 runs from the conserved cysteine through the conserved F or W. A D gene is named only where the DNA matches it firmly. Not every row has a clone size; where given, it reads once, few, many or a size class.

V	J	size	D	CDR3	DNA
TRBV4-1	TRBJ2-2	.	.	CASSHANTGELFF	TGCGCCAGCAGCCACGCGAACACCGGGGAGCTGTTTTTT
TRBV9	TRBJ1-3	medium-sized	TRBD1	CASSPTGDGNTIYF	TGTGCCAGCAGCCCTACAGGGGATGGAAACACCATATATTTT
TRBV5-6	TRBJ1-2	.	.	CASSLPAGTYGYTF	TGTGCCAGCAGCTTGCCTGCCGGTACCTATGGCTACACCTTC
TRBV19	TRBJ2-6	.	.	CASSPSTGPTGLTF	TGTGCCAGTAGTCCTTCGACAGGCCCTACGGGCCTGACTTTC
TRBV29-1	TRBJ2-7	.	.	CSVEVGEQYF	TGCAGCGTTGAAGTGGGCGAGCAGTACTTC
TRBV13	TRBJ2-3	.	TRBD2	CASSLETSGGVIGQYF	TGTGCCAGCAGCTTAGAGACTAGCGGGGGGGTGATCGGGCAGTATTTT
TRBV27	TRBJ1-6	.	.	CASSFGKPSYNSPLHF	TGTGCCAGCAGTTTCGGGAAGCCCTCCTATAATTCACCCCTCCACTTT
TRBV5-4	TRBJ2-5	.	.	CASSLGDRGETQYF	TGTGCCAGCAGCCTCGGAGACAGAGGCGAGACCCAGTACTTC
TRBV30	TRBJ2-3	.	.	CACYAYTDTQYF	TGTGCCTGTTACGCGTACACAGATACGCAGTATTTT
TRBV4-3	TRBJ1-6	.	.	CASSQGGVEYSPLHF	TGCGCCAGCAGCCAGGGGGGTGTAGAATATTCACCCCTCCACTTT
TRBV28	TRBJ1-2	.	.	CASSPLRLRDPNYGYTF	TGTGCCAGCAGTCCCCTAAGGTTGAGGGACCCTAACTATGGCTACACCTTC
TRBV10-3	TRBJ1-6	.	.	CAISEEGPTNSPLHF	TGTGCCATCAGTGAAGAAGGGCCCACTAATTCACCCCTCCACTTT
TRBV2	TRBJ1-1	.	TRBD1	CASSGGTGIDTEAFF	TGTGCCAGCAGTGGAGGGACAGGGATCGACACTGAAGCTTTCTTT
TRBV27	TRBJ2-7	.	TRBD1	CASSLGTGDHEQYF	TGTGCCAGCAGTTTAGGGACAGGGGATCACGAGCAGTACTTC
TRBV4-1	TRBJ1-5	.	.	CASSQVGGPSGYSNQPQHF	TGCGCCAGCAGCCAAGTCGGGGGGCCAAGCGGGTATAGCAATCAGCCCCAGCATTTT
TRBV7-2	TRBJ2-1	.	TRBD2	CATLGGLAGGGSYNEQFF	TGTGCCACATTGGGAGGACTAGCGGGAGGGGGCTCCTACAATGAGCAGTTCTTC
TRBV6-5	TRBJ2-2	.	TRBD2	CASKPGGAFGELFF	TGTGCCAGCAAGCCCGGGGGGGCATTCGGGGAGCTGTTTTTT